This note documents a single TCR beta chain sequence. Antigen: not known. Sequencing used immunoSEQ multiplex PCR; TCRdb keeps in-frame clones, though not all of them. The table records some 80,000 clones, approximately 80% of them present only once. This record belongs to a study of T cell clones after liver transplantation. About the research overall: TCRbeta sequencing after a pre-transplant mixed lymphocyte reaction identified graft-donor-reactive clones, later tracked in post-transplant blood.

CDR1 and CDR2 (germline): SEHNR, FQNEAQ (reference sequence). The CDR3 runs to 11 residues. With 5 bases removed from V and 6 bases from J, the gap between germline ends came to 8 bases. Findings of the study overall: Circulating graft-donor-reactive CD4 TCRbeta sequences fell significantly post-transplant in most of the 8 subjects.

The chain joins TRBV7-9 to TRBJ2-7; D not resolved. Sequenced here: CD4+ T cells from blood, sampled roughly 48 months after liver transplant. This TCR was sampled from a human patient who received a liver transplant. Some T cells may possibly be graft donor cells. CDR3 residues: CASSSRGEQYF. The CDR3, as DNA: TGTGCCAGCAGCAGCAGAGGCGAGCAGTACTTC.